This entry lists 8 T cell receptor beta chains sequenced from one sample in a study of control samples from healthy donors and cancer patients. TCRdb's copy holds only in-frame clones and misses some; the assay was immunoSEQ multiplex PCR. The top ten clones hold 6.5% of a sample with about 100,000 clones, approximately 82% of them seen once. Sequencing was performed on blood. The receptors derive from a man younger than 35 in good health.

The chain employs TRBV11-2 and TRBJ2-1, with 10 bases matching TRBD2. This CDR3 is built from 18 residues. The V and J ends lost 5 bases and 4 bases, in that order; junction bases with no gene match: 14. The germline gives CDR1 SGHAT, CDR2 FQNNGV. CDR3 in amino acids: CASSPQRGSGGLYNEQFF. The CDR3, as DNA: TGTGCCAGCAGCCCCCAGCGGGGTAGCGGGGGGCTTTACAATGAGCAGTTCTTC.

This chain's CDR3 is CASRPGQGPYEQYF. As DNA, the CDR3 is TGTGCCAGCAGACCCGGACAGGGACCTTACGAGCAGTACTTC. V is TRBV2 and J is TRBJ2-7; TRBD1 matches 8 bases. With 6 bases clipped from V and 4 bases from J, the junction kept 8 bases outside the gene matches. There are 14 residues in the CDR3. Germline CDR1 is SNHLY and CDR2 is FYNNEI.

This clone showed up many times. CDR3 DNA: TGTGCCAGCAGTCCGAGCTCCCTACTAGCGGGGGCTGTGGACTACGACCGAGAGACCCAGTACTTC. Its protein is CASSPSSLLAGAVDYDRETQYF. V gene TRBV6-6 combines with J gene TRBJ2-5, with TRBD2 matching 11 bases. The CDR3 has 22 amino acids. Per germline, CDR1 MNHNY and CDR2 SVGAGI (reference sequence). V shed 5 bases and J 4 bases; nucleotides not matched to a gene: 27.

CDR3 bases: TGTGCCAGCAGCTTCTTATCCGGCCCAGATACGCAGTATTTT. This codes for CASSFLSGPDTQYF. The chain couples TRBV7-9 to TRBJ2-3, with no clear D. Trimming shortened V by 3 bases and J by 4 bases, and 11 bases separated the two germline ends. The CDR3 runs 14 residues. In germline, CDR1 is SEHNR, CDR2 FQNEAQ (reference sequence).

The rearrangement links TRBV2 to TRBJ2-5, with D possibly being TRBD1 or TRBD2 (5 bases each). The CDR3 extends over 13 amino acids. V gave up 9 bases and J gave up 6 bases, with 17 bases separating them. CDR1 SNHLY and CDR2 FYNNEI come from the germline V gene. In nucleotides, the CDR3 is TGTGCCAGTTTTAGAGGGGCCGGACAGACCCAGTACTTC. Amino acids: CASFRGAGQTQYF.

The chain links TRBV7-2 to TRBJ1-2; maybe TRBD1 (5 bases). CDR1 and CDR2 from the germline V gene are SGHTA and FQGNSA. V gave up 0 bases and J gave up 7 bases, with 9 bases separating them. The CDR3 loop spans 13 amino acids. The CDR3 protein is CASSLATGGGYTF. CDR3 coding DNA: TGTGCCAGCAGCTTAGCGACGGGGGGTGGCTACACCTTC.

This chain links TRBV6-5 with TRBJ1-1; TRBD1 might be the D (5 bases). V lost 6 bases and J lost 6, with 14 bases in between. The germline V gene encodes CDR1 MNHEY and CDR2 SVGAGI. CDR3 length equals 13 residues. The CDR3 sequence: CASRGRPGAEAFF. CDR3 nucleotides: TGTGCCAGCAGGGGACGCCCGGGGGCTGAAGCTTTCTTT.

CDR3 in DNA: TGTGCCAGCACTCCCGGCGAACACCTAACACAGCAGGGCTACACCTTC. Amino acids: CASTPGEHLTQQGYTF. V usage is TRBV2 and J usage is TRBJ1-2, with D unresolved. Germline lookup yields CDR1 SNHLY and CDR2 FYNNEI. The CDR3 consists of 16 residues. V lost 7 bases, J lost 8 bases, and 26 bases lay in between.